The rows below give T cell receptor beta chains drawn from one sample of a study of shared clonotypes between healthy human individuals. The assay was immunoSEQ multiplex PCR, and TCRdb's table has in-frame clones only and misses some. The sample has nearly 750,000 clones, roughly 72% seen once. The specimen was memory CD4+ T cells sorted from blood. These receptors were obtained from a woman aged 25 to 45 in good health. CDR3s include the opening cysteine and the closing phenylalanine or tryptophan. A D gene is named only where the DNA matches it firmly. Only part of the rows carry a size: once, few, many, or a class if the clone is expanded.

V	D	size	length	J	CDR3	DNA
TRBV28	TRBD2	.	14	TRBJ2-1	CASSLLTSGRNPVF	TGTGCCAGCAGTTTACTAACTAGCGGGAGGAATCCGGTCTTC
TRBV2	TRBD1	.	12	TRBJ2-7	CATRTGSYEQYF	TGTGCCACCAGGACAGGGAGCTACGAGCAGTACTTC
TRBV20-1	.	once	11	TRBJ2-7	CSAPSLGEQYF	TGCAGTGCCCCTAGCCTAGGCGAGCAGTACTTC
TRBV4-2	.	.	15	TRBJ1-2	CASSQDSGVAYGYTF	TGTGCCAGCAGCCAAGATTCCGGGGTGGCCTATGGCTACACCTTC
TRBV7-8	TRBD1	few	15	TRBJ2-7	CASSFSGTAPQEQYF	TGTGCCAGCAGCTTTTCCGGGACAGCGCCTCAGGAGCAGTACTTC
TRBV6-1	.	.	10	TRBJ2-5	CARPKETQYF	TGTGCCAGACCCAAGGAGACCCAGTACTTC
TRBV4-3	.	few	13	TRBJ2-7	CASSQDRGIEQYF	TGCGCCAGCAGCCAAGACCGGGGGATAGAGCAGTACTTC
TRBV2	.	.	14	TRBJ2-6	CASKRTAGANVLTF	TGTGCCAGCAAAAGGACAGCAGGGGCCAACGTCCTGACTTTC
TRBV19	.	.	16	TRBJ1-5	CASSIRWSGTYQPQHF	TGTGCCAGTAGTATTAGGTGGAGCGGTACTTATCAGCCCCAGCATTTT
TRBV16	.	.	15	TRBJ2-1	CASSQSSGVYNEQFF	TGTGCCAGCAGCCAATCTAGCGGAGTCTACAATGAGCAGTTCTTC
TRBV19	TRBD2	many	16	TRBJ2-7	CASSTRLAGGGEEQYF	TGTGCCAGTAGTACCCGGCTAGCGGGAGGGGGTGAGGAGCAGTACTTC
TRBV7-7	TRBD1	.	13	TRBJ1-1	CASSRRQGAEAFF	TGTGCCAGCAGCCGGAGACAGGGCGCTGAAGCTTTCTTT
TRBV28	.	.	14	TRBJ2-5	CASSQTVYQETQYF	TGTGCCAGCAGTCAGACAGTCTACCAAGAGACCCAGTACTTC
TRBV2	TRBD2	.	13	TRBJ2-2	CASSDAGAGELFF	TGTGCCAGCAGTGATGCGGGGGCCGGGGAGCTGTTTTTT
TRBV11-2	.	.	15	TRBJ1-6	CASSTPTERNSPLHF	TGTGCCAGCAGCACCCCGACGGAGAGGAATTCACCCCTCCACTTT
TRBV28	TRBD2	.	16	TRBJ2-7	CASRLGGGAITYEQYF	TGTGCCAGCAGATTGGGGGGGGGAGCCATCACCTACGAGCAGTACTTC
TRBV29-1	.	.	13	TRBJ2-1	CSGVEGPYNEQFF	TGCAGCGGAGTCGAGGGCCCCTACAATGAGCAGTTCTTC
TRBV4-2	.	.	14	TRBJ1-1	CASSQDEWGPEAFF	TGTGCCAGCAGCCAAGATGAGTGGGGGCCTGAAGCTTTCTTT
TRBV30	.	.	14	TRBJ2-1	CAWSASVAHNEQFF	TGTGCCTGGAGTGCCTCGGTGGCCCACAATGAGCAGTTCTTC
TRBV27	TRBD2	.	17	TRBJ2-7	CASSRVFGSGSPYEQYF	TGTGCCAGCAGTCGTGTGTTTGGTAGCGGGTCCCCCTACGAGCAGTACTTC
TRBV5-6	TRBD1	many	14	TRBJ1-2	CASSLTGVIYGYTF	TGTGCCAGCAGCTTGACAGGGGTTATCTATGGCTACACCTTC
TRBV28	.	.	12	TRBJ1-1	CASSQGLLGTFF	TGTGCCAGCAGCCAGGGACTGCTAGGAACTTTCTTT
TRBV7-9	.	.	14	TRBJ1-4	CASSLARGGEKLFF	TGTGCCAGCAGCTTAGCCAGGGGAGGCGAAAAACTGTTTTTT
TRBV1	.	.	15	TRBJ2-3	CTSSQDPPTRDTQYF	TGCACCAGCAGCCAAGATCCGCCCACTAGAGATACGCAGTATTTT
TRBV5-4	.	.	14	TRBJ2-2	CASSLEGDERELFF	TGTGCCAGCAGCTTGGAGGGAGATGAGAGGGAGCTGTTTTTT
TRBV6-1	.	.	12	TRBJ1-2	CASSVQALGYTF	TGTGCCAGCAGTGTACAGGCCCTAGGCTACACCTTC
TRBV10-3	.	.	14	TRBJ2-3	CASKPGAGTDTQYF	TGTGCCAGCAAGCCCGGGGCTGGCACAGATACGCAGTATTTT